This is a list of T cell receptor beta chains from one sample in a study of cytomegalovirus exposure and HLA in healthy donors. Some clones are missing from TCRdb's copy, which holds only in-frame ones; the method was immunoSEQ multiplex PCR. The sample yields more than 150,000 clones, roughly 82% seen once. The sequenced material came from PBMCs. These receptors were collected from a girl aged 2 to 10 in good health and CMV-seropositive. Each CDR3 is given without its conserved first and last residue. Clone size is given for some rows only: seen once, a few or many times, or a class if the clone is expanded.

J: TRBJ2-2; V: TRBV5-6; size: few; CDR3: ASSWDRVTGELF
J: TRBJ1-4; V: TRBV25-1; size: NA; CDR3: ASRGQTTTNEKLF
J: TRBJ2-5; V: TRBV2; size: NA; CDR3: ASRGPTGTSGRAKETQY
J: TRBJ1-1; V: TRBV5-1; size: NA; CDR3: ASSSVVGRTEAF
J: TRBJ2-3; V: TRBV6-6; size: few; CDR3: ASSYFDSNTDTQY
J: TRBJ2-3; V: TRBV9; size: NA; CDR3: ASSVGAGNTDTQY
J: TRBJ1-4; V: TRBV15; size: NA; CDR3: ATSLNRVFEKLF
J: TRBJ1-4; V: TRBV21-1; size: NA; CDR3: ASSKGAIFGGQGVEKLF
J: TRBJ1-2; V: TRBV7-8; size: NA; CDR3: ASKGQGDYGYT
J: TRBJ1-1; V: TRBV19; size: NA; CDR3: ATRAPEAF
J: TRBJ1-5; V: TRBV2; size: NA; CDR3: ASSSLSNQPQH
J: TRBJ2-1; V: TRBV9; size: NA; CDR3: ASSAGSVEQF
J: TRBJ1-5; V: TRBV19; size: few; CDR3: ASSMQLRPQH
J: TRBJ1-1; V: TRBV5-4; size: few; CDR3: ASRGTGGDGTEAF
J: TRBJ2-7; V: TRBV9; size: NA; CDR3: ASSAGGLAIPYEQY
J: TRBJ1-5; V: TRBV5-1; size: NA; CDR3: ASSLLELLGQPQH
J: TRBJ2-1; V: TRBV10-2; size: once; CDR3: ARSRGLGYNEQF
J: TRBJ2-1; V: TRBV5-4; size: NA; CDR3: ASSSHITDRDNEQF
J: TRBJ2-1; V: TRBV5-6; size: NA; CDR3: ASRSSGRPYNEQF
J: TRBJ2-4; V: TRBV7-8; size: NA; CDR3: ASSSQGRNIQY
J: TRBJ2-2; V: TRBV6-5; size: NA; CDR3: ASGYRAANTGELF
J: TRBJ2-3; V: TRBV29-1; size: NA; CDR3: SVVRGGGAEGTDTQY
J: TRBJ1-5; V: TRBV6-1; size: NA; CDR3: ASTQDRVNQPQH
J: TRBJ1-1; V: TRBV18; size: NA; CDR3: ASSPTQGRYTEAF
J: TRBJ2-5; V: TRBV5-1; size: NA; CDR3: ASSLPGEETQY
J: TRBJ2-1; V: TRBV7-6; size: NA; CDR3: ASSPSSYNEQF
J: TRBJ2-7; V: TRBV4-1; size: once; CDR3: ASSRAGGSYEQY
J: TRBJ1-5; V: TRBV5-6; size: NA; CDR3: ASSLEQGLGPQH
J: TRBJ2-2; V: TRBV7-4; size: NA; CDR3: ASSLNTGELF
J: NA; V: TRBV25-1; size: NA; CDR3: ASSLNSGIEQY
J: TRBJ2-7; V: TRBV30; size: once; CDR3: AWSVRRLARGTYEQY
J: TRBJ2-3; V: TRBV7-2; size: NA; CDR3: ASSLGTSGDTQY
J: TRBJ1-3; V: TRBV6-5; size: NA; CDR3: ASSVAYSGNTIY
J: TRBJ1-2; V: TRBV15; size: NA; CDR3: ATSRGGSDYGYT
J: TRBJ1-1; V: TRBV7-6; size: many; CDR3: ASSLGEDTEAF
J: TRBJ1-2; V: TRBV30; size: NA; CDR3: AWSALAGLPNYGYT
J: TRBJ2-2; V: TRBV5-1; size: NA; CDR3: ASSLDTNTGELF
J: TRBJ1-1; V: TRBV5-6; size: NA; CDR3: ASRLQGYGGLREAF
J: TRBJ2-3; V: TRBV9; size: NA; CDR3: ASSPRISLSHTQY
J: TRBJ2-3; V: TRBV28; size: NA; CDR3: ASQEAGGSLDTQY
J: TRBJ2-7; V: TRBV5-1; size: NA; CDR3: ASSLGGGEQY
J: TRBJ2-1; V: TRBV28; size: NA; CDR3: ASSFGRLEYNEQF
J: TRBJ1-2; V: TRBV5-1; size: NA; CDR3: ASSLDTINYGYT
J: TRBJ2-7; V: TRBV27; size: NA; CDR3: ASSSRGEIVYEQY
J: TRBJ2-6; V: TRBV7-8; size: NA; CDR3: ASSAWDSPYSGANVLT
J: TRBJ1-2; V: TRBV19; size: NA; CDR3: ASHSPGTGGTRGYT
J: TRBJ1-2; V: TRBV19; size: NA; CDR3: ASRRPGGYT
J: TRBJ1-1; V: TRBV5-1; size: NA; CDR3: ASSLGANTEAF
J: TRBJ2-7; V: TRBV25-1; size: NA; CDR3: ASSENLATLQY
J: TRBJ1-1; V: TRBV4-1; size: NA; CDR3: ASSQHRGPNTEAF
J: TRBJ1-2; V: TRBV9; size: NA; CDR3: ASSDRDSNYGYT
J: TRBJ2-1; V: TRBV18; size: NA; CDR3: ASSPNSDEQF
J: TRBJ1-1; V: TRBV6-1; size: NA; CDR3: ASRGTEAF
J: TRBJ2-2; V: TRBV10-3; size: NA; CDR3: AISSSGNTGELF
J: TRBJ1-2; V: TRBV11-1; size: NA; CDR3: ASRSIGREDGYT
J: TRBJ2-2; V: TRBV28; size: NA; CDR3: ASCYGGLAGVYTGELF
J: TRBJ1-1; V: TRBV4-1; size: NA; CDR3: ASSHRRTGETEAF
J: TRBJ2-2; V: TRBV5-8; size: NA; CDR3: ASIKIRVNTGELF
J: TRBJ2-6; V: TRBV30; size: NA; CDR3: ACTSGLSGANVLT